Each of the 27 T cell receptor beta chains below was sequenced from the same sample in a study of blood T cell repertoires in COVID-19. Assay used: immunoSEQ multiplex PCR; TCRdb lists only in-frame clones, some missing. This table has 250,000 to 350,000 clones, 70% to 85% appearing once. Sequenced sample: peripheral blood. The source of these receptors is a human donor with COVID-19, enrolled during active disease. The donor label of this sample is uncertain.

This sequence joins TRBV18 and TRBJ1-3, with D possibly being TRBD1 (5 bases). V was shortened by 4 bases and J by 0 bases, with 16 bases between the two germline ends. This CDR3 contains 17 residues. The V gene's germline CDR1 is KGHSH and CDR2 LQKENI. CDR3 in amino acids: CASSRLSGGDSGNTIYF. Written as DNA, the CDR3 is TGTGCCAGCTCACGCCTGTCGGGGGGAGACTCTGGAAACACCATATATTTT.

This rearrangement joins TRBV19 to TRBJ1-1; 7 bases align to TRBD1. The ends lost 7 bases at V and 0 bases at J; junction bases unmatched: 8. The CDR3 runs to 15 residues. The germline CDR1 and CDR2 sequences are LNHDA and SQIVND (reference sequence). CDR3 bases: TGTGCCAGTACCCATGACAGGGCTTTGAACACTGAAGCTTTCTTT. Residues: CASTHDRALNTEAFF.

The CDR3 sequence: CASSQGTASTDTQYF. Written as DNA, the CDR3 is TGCGCCAGCAGCCAAGGCACAGCTAGCACAGATACGCAGTATTTT. The V gene is TRBV4-3, the J gene TRBJ2-3; no reliable D call. This CDR3 contains 15 residues. CDR1 is LGHNA and CDR2 is YSLEER in the germline V gene. The V end was cut by 1 base, the J end by 0 bases, with 8 bases between.

The chain employs TRBV6-1 and TRBJ1-5; D might be TRBD1 (6 bases). V lost 2 bases and J 4 bases, leaving 12 bases between the germline ends. Germline V CDR1 and CDR2: MNHNS, SASEGT. The CDR3 consists of 15 residues. As DNA, the CDR3 is TGTGCCAGCAGTGAAAGACCAGACAGGAATCAGCCCCAGCATTTT. This sequence encodes CASSERPDRNQPQHF.

In this sample, this clone turned up a few times. The chain uses TRBV28 and TRBJ1-2; 7 bases map to TRBD1. Unmatched junction bases numbered 2, after V lost 1 base and J lost 0 bases. The CDR3 has 15 residues. Germline V lookup: CDR1 MDHEN, CDR2 SYDVKM. The CDR3: CASSLSTGPNYGYTF. The CDR3, as DNA: TGTGCCAGCAGTTTATCGACAGGGCCTAACTATGGCTACACCTTC.

This chain connects TRBV20-1 to TRBJ2-3, with D possibly TRBD2 on 6 matching bases. The CDR3 extends over 14 amino acids. V shed 3 bases and J shed 5 bases, with 15 bases lying between them. The germline gives CDR1 DFQATT, CDR2 SNEGSKA (reference sequence). The CDR3 sequence is CSASLAVGGDTQYF. CDR3 nucleotides: TGCAGTGCTAGTCTGGCGGTGGGGGGAGATACGCAGTATTTT.

The V gene is TRBV19, the J gene TRBJ2-7; tentative D call: TRBD2 (5 bases). Trimming took off 2 bases at V and 4 bases at J, with 15 bases between the two ends. CDR1 and CDR2 from the germline V gene are LNHDA and SQIVND (reference sequence). CDR3 length: 15 amino acids. The CDR3 spells CASSISLADVYEQYF. The CDR3 DNA reads TGTGCCAGTAGTATATCCCTAGCCGACGTTTACGAGCAGTACTTC.

The V gene is TRBV28, the J gene TRBJ2-7; 9 nucleotides match TRBD1. Germline-derived CDR1 and CDR2 are MDHEN and SYDVKM. V shed 7 bases and J 4 bases; nucleotides not matched to a gene: 14. CDR3 length equals 16 residues. The chain's CDR3 is CASIPPGQGSSYEQYF. CDR3 nucleotides: TGTGCCAGCATCCCACCGGGACAGGGTTCCTCATACGAGCAGTACTTC.

The chain couples TRBV4-1 to TRBJ1-6; D possibly corresponds to TRBD1 (5 bases). In germline, CDR1 is MGHRA, CDR2 YSYEKL. V shed 4 bases and J shed 9 bases, with 16 bases lying between them. This CDR3 region has 15 residues. CDR3 protein: CASSLTHQGSSPLHF. CDR3 DNA sequence: TGCGCCAGCAGCCTCACCCACCAGGGATCTTCACCCCTCCACTTT.

The CDR3 DNA reads as TGTGCCAGCAGCTTAGGGTATGACAGGGGGAAGGACACTGAAGCTTTCTTT. It codes for CASSLGYDRGKDTEAFF. The rearrangement joins TRBV7-9 to TRBJ1-1, with 9 nucleotides matching TRBD1. CDR1 SEHNR and CDR2 FQNEAQ come from the germline V gene (reference sequence). The trim removed 1 base at V and 3 bases at J, leaving 9 bases unmatched. This CDR3 spans 17 amino acids. Filled out from reference TRBV7-9 and TRBJ1-1, the complete variable domain reads DTGVSQNPRHKITKRGQNVTFRCDPISEHNRLYWYRQTLGQGPEFLTYFQNEAQLEKSRLLSDRFSAERPKGSFSTLEIQRTEQGDSAMYLCASSLGYDRGKDTEAFFGQGTRLTVV.

The chain joins TRBV5-1 to TRBJ1-1; 7 bases agree with TRBD1. The V gene end was trimmed by 4 bases and the J gene end by 4 bases; junction bases not matched to a gene: 10. CDR1 is SGHRS and CDR2 is YFSETQ in the germline V gene. CDR3 length equals 15 residues. CDR3: CASSGIQGSGTEAFF. CDR3 DNA sequence: TGCGCCAGCAGCGGCATACAGGGGTCAGGCACTGAAGCTTTCTTT.

This clone was recorded only once. V and J are TRBV29-1 and TRBJ2-7, with 12 bases fitting TRBD2. The CDR3 has 15 amino acids. J was trimmed by 4 bases and V by 7 bases; bases with no gene match: 11. Germline values: CDR1 SQVTM, CDR2 ANQGSEA. The CDR3: CSAEGRTSGKYEQYF. The CDR3 DNA follows: TGCAGCGCTGAGGGCCGGACTAGCGGGAAGTACGAGCAGTACTTC.

In this sample, this clone turned up a few times. This sequence joins TRBV30 and TRBJ2-6, with no clear D. Germline lookup yields CDR1 GTSNPN and CDR2 SVGIG (reference sequence). The CDR3 has 15 residues. Trimming cost V 3 bases and J 0 bases, with 9 bases left between them. The CDR3 here is CAWRYPSSGANVLTF. The CDR3 nucleotides read TGTGCCTGGAGGTATCCTAGCTCTGGGGCCAACGTCCTGACTTTC. Looking up the rest from reference TRBV30 and TRBJ2-6 gives the full variable domain: SQTIHQWPATLVQPVGSPLSLECTVEGTSNPNLYWYRQAAGRGLQLLFYSVGIGQISSEVPQNLSASRPQDRQFILSSKKLLLSDSGFYLCAWRYPSSGANVLTFGAGSRLTVL.

The rearrangement joins TRBV15 to TRBJ1-6, with 11 bases identical to TRBD1. Germline V gene lookup returns CDR1 LNHNV and CDR2 YYDKDF (reference sequence). V was pared by 4 bases and J by 11 bases, with 4 bases of the junction left unmatched. CDR3 length equals 14 residues. The CDR3 sequence: CATSKGTGGAPLHF. The DNA of the CDR3 is TGTGCCACCAGCAAAGGGACAGGGGGAGCACCCCTCCACTTT.

The chain employs TRBV29-1 and TRBJ2-2, with 12 bases identical to TRBD2. Trimming at V came to 7 bases and at J to 1 base, leaving 10 bases not matched to a gene. Germline V lookup: CDR1 SQVTM, CDR2 ANQGSEA. The CDR3 is 17 amino acids. The CDR3 reads CSGGDLAGGQNTGELFF. The CDR3, as DNA: TGCAGCGGGGGGGACCTAGCGGGAGGGCAGAACACCGGGGAGCTGTTTTTT.

The rearrangement joins TRBV6-5 to TRBJ1-1; unclear D gene. The CDR3 is made up of 13 amino acids. CDR1 MNHEY and CDR2 SVGAGI come from the germline V gene. The V end was cut by 6 bases, the J end by 0 bases, with 8 bases between. CDR3: CASSKSLNTEAFF. The CDR3 DNA follows: TGTGCCAGCAGCAAAAGCCTGAACACTGAAGCTTTCTTT.

This clone was seen a few times. The chain employs TRBV7-9 and TRBJ2-7; possible D gene TRBD1, 6 bases. Trimming removed 4 bases from V and 2 bases from J, with 18 bases in between. This CDR3 contains 16 residues. The V gene's germline CDR1 is SEHNR and CDR2 FQNEAQ (reference sequence). The CDR3 DNA follows: TGTGCCAGCAGCTCGGACTCGACAGGATTTACCTACGAGCAGTACTTC. It encodes CASSSDSTGFTYEQYF.

J is TRBJ2-1 and V is TRBV6-1; 7 nucleotides match TRBD2. The length of the CDR3 is 14 residues. Trimming at V came to 4 bases and at J to 9 bases, leaving 9 bases not matched to a gene. Germline CDR1 MNHNS, CDR2 SASEGT. The CDR3 DNA reads TGTGCCAGCAGTGCAGCTTGGGGGGGTGTTGAGCAGTTCTTC. Amino acid sequence: CASSAAWGGVEQFF.

The chain links TRBV18 to TRBJ2-6; TRBD1 agrees at 9 bases. Germline V gene sequence: CDR1 KGHSH, CDR2 LQKENI. V shed 4 bases and J 1 base; nucleotides not matched to a gene: 5. The CDR3 is 17 residues long. For the CDR3, the DNA is TGTGCCAGCTCACTCGACAGGGGGGGATCTGGGGCCAACGTCCTGACTTTC. Protein: CASSLDRGGSGANVLTF.

The CDR3 sequence is CASSLRLAVSYNEQFF. The CDR3 bases are TGTGCCAGCAGCTTACGACTAGCGGTTTCCTACAATGAGCAGTTCTTC. V usage is TRBV13 and J usage is TRBJ2-1, with 9 bases aligning to TRBD2. Unmatched junction bases numbered 3, after V lost 2 bases and J lost 1 base. This CDR3 comprises 16 residues. Germline CDR1 reads PRHDT; CDR2 reads FYEKMQ (reference sequence).

The rearrangement uses TRBV7-6 and TRBJ1-3; 7 bases match TRBD1. The germline CDR1 and CDR2 sequences are SGHVS and FNYEAQ. Trimming at V came to 4 bases and at J to 2 bases, leaving 5 bases not matched to a gene. The CDR3 spans 15 residues. The CDR3 protein is CASSSRQGPGNTIYF. CDR3 coding DNA: TGTGCCAGCAGCTCCCGACAGGGCCCTGGAAACACCATATATTTT. Full variable domain (missing parts from reference TRBV7-6 and TRBJ1-3): GAGVSQSPRYKVTKRGQDVALRCDPISGHVSLYWYRQALGQGPEFLTYFNYEAQQDKSGLPNDRFSAERPEGSISTLTIQRTEQRDSAMYRCASSSRQGPGNTIYFGEGSWLTVV.

The chain joins TRBV28 to TRBJ2-6; D gene ambiguous. Germline V gene lookup returns CDR1 MDHEN and CDR2 SYDVKM. The CDR3 sequence is 17 residues long. V was shortened by 8 bases and J by 2 bases, with 19 bases between the two germline ends. CDR3 DNA sequence: TGTGCCAGCCGCGGCGACCAGCTCCTGGCTGGGGCCAACGTCCTGACTTTC. It yields the protein CASRGDQLLAGANVLTF.

The J gene is TRBJ2-1, the V gene TRBV6-6; 11 bases align to TRBD2. V shed 6 bases, J shed 8 bases, and the junction held 24 bases outside the gene matches. This CDR3 comprises 20 residues. Germline-derived CDR1 and CDR2 are MNHNY and SVGAGI (reference sequence). The chain's CDR3 is CASSSPGGSGRGPARDEQFF. As DNA, the CDR3 is TGTGCCAGCAGCTCACCCGGTGGTAGCGGGAGGGGCCCTGCACGGGATGAGCAGTTCTTC.

The CDR3: CASSPREAGLYNEQFF. The CDR3 DNA reads TGTGCCAGCAGTCCGAGAGAGGCGGGTCTGTACAATGAGCAGTTCTTC. The chain combines TRBV28 with TRBJ2-1; tentatively, D is TRBD2 (5 bases). Germline V gene lookup returns CDR1 MDHEN and CDR2 SYDVKM. V was clipped by 5 bases and J by 4 bases, with 18 bases between them. The length of the CDR3 is 16 residues.

In DNA, the CDR3 is TGTGCCAGCAGTTCTAAATTTGGCGGGGTCCCCGGAAACACCATATATTTT. Its protein is CASSSKFGGVPGNTIYF. This rearrangement joins TRBV28 to TRBJ1-3; D unresolved. This CDR3 has 17 amino acids. CDR1 MDHEN and CDR2 SYDVKM come from the germline V gene. The V gene lost 4 bases and the J gene lost 4 bases, with 20 bases spanning the gap. Combining the CDR3 with reference TRBV28 and TRBJ1-3 gives the whole variable domain DVKVTQSSRYLVKRTGEKVFLECVQDMDHENMFWYRQDPGLGLRLIYFSYDVKMKEKGDIPEGYSVSREKKERFSLILESASTNQTSMYLCASSSKFGGVPGNTIYFGEGSWLTVV.

Only a few counts were recorded for this clone. V gene TRBV3-1 (or the pseudogene TRBV3-2) combines with J gene TRBJ1-2, with D tentatively TRBD1 (5 bases). The CDR3 runs 17 residues. Germline V CDR1 and CDR2: LGHDT, YNNKEL (reference sequence). Trimming removed 1 base at V and 2 bases at J, with 17 bases between. CDR3 nucleotide sequence: TGTGCCAGCAGCCAAGTCCGACTGGGGGAGGGGAACTATGGCTACACCTTC. It codes for CASSQVRLGEGNYGYTF.

This chain connects TRBV7-2 to TRBJ2-2, with D unresolved. This CDR3 region has 17 residues. V was cut by 1 base and J by 1 base, with 13 bases left in between. Germline V gene sequence: CDR1 SGHTA, CDR2 FQGNSA. In nucleotides, the CDR3 is TGTGCCAGCAGCTTAGGCTTTATGAGGAGGAACACCGGGGAGCTGTTTTTT. This translates into CASSLGFMRRNTGELFF. The full variable domain, with the rest looked up from reference TRBV7-2 and TRBJ2-2, is GAGVSQSPSNKVTEKGKDVELRCDPISGHTALYWYRQSLGQGLEFLIYFQGNSAPDKSGLPSDRFSAERTGGSVSTLTIQRTQQEDSAVYLCASSLGFMRRNTGELFFGEGSRLTVL.